These 9 T cell receptor beta chains were sequenced from one sample in a study of shared clonotypes between healthy human individuals. Using immunoSEQ multiplex PCR, the repertoire was profiled, and TCRdb retains in-frame clones only, with some absent. Of about 2.1 million clones listed, 85% to 95% were seen once; the top ten hold around 1.7%. The naive CD8 fraction comprised CD45RO-negative cells positively selected for CCR7 and excluded terminally differentiated effector memory CD45RA+ cells. Sample: naive CD8+ T cells from PBMCs. The receptors derive from a man between 18 and 35 years old in good health. Some clones in this sample may be carry-over from other donors' samples.

The chain has TRBV4-3 and TRBJ2-7, with 11 bases that match TRBD1. The junction had 8 bases not matched to a gene; V was cut back by 3 bases and J by 7 bases. CDR3 length: 15 amino acids. Germline CDR1 and CDR2: LGHNA and YSLEER. This CDR3 is CASSQDRTGGWEQYF. For the CDR3, the DNA is TGCGCCAGCAGCCAGGACCGGACAGGGGGCTGGGAGCAGTACTTC.

The chain couples TRBV7-9 to TRBJ1-3; a possible D gene is TRBD1 (5 bases). This CDR3 region has 16 residues. Per the germline V gene, CDR1 is SEHNR and CDR2 is FQNEAQ (reference sequence). V was trimmed by 5 bases and J by 0 bases, leaving 14 bases between them. The CDR3, as DNA: TGTGCCAGCAGCCCTTTAGGGGCTTTCTCTGGAAACACCATATATTTT. This translates into CASSPLGAFSGNTIYF. Complete variable domain (other parts from reference TRBV7-9 and TRBJ1-3): DTGVSQNPRHKITKRGQNVTFRCDPISEHNRLYWYRQTLGQGPEFLTYFQNEAQLEKSRLLSDRFSAERPKGSFSTLEIQRTEQGDSAMYLCASSPLGAFSGNTIYFGEGSWLTVV.

A single count supports this clone. The V call is TRBV27, the J call TRBJ2-7; no clear D gene. The CDR3 has 12 amino acids. The V end was cut by 8 bases, the J end by 9 bases, with 17 bases between. Looked up from germline, CDR1 is MNHEY and CDR2 is SMNVEV (reference sequence). The CDR3 reads CASGPDAAGQYF. The CDR3 region has the DNA TGTGCCAGCGGCCCGGACGCTGCAGGGCAGTACTTC.

The genes are TRBV19 and TRBJ2-1; tentative D call: TRBD1 (6 bases). CDR1 is LNHDA, CDR2 SQIVND, per germline (reference sequence). The CDR3 is made up of 15 amino acids. Trimming shortened V by 6 bases and J by 0 bases, and 12 bases separated the two germline ends. In nucleotides, the CDR3 is TGTGCCAGTAGCTTCACGGACAGCTCCTACAATGAGCAGTTCTTC. This gives the protein CASSFTDSSYNEQFF.

V usage is TRBV5-1 and J usage is TRBJ2-2, with 9 bases matching TRBD1. Germline values: CDR1 SGHRS, CDR2 YFSETQ. The V segment lost 7 bases and the J segment 5 bases; nucleotides outside the gene matches: 6. The length of the CDR3 is 14 residues. CDR3 loop: CASGDRDGTGELFF. The CDR3 DNA is TGCGCCAGCGGGGACAGGGACGGGACCGGGGAGCTGTTTTTT.

The rearrangement joins TRBV7-9 to TRBJ2-2, with D hard to call. The CDR3 is 13 residues long. With 3 bases removed from V and 3 bases from J, the gap between germline ends came to 5 bases. Germline assignment: CDR1 SEHNR and CDR2 FQNEAQ (reference sequence). This chain's CDR3 is CASSFKDTGELFF. CDR3 sequence (DNA): TGTGCCAGCAGCTTCAAGGACACCGGGGAGCTGTTTTTT.

The chain is built from TRBV7-8 and TRBJ2-5; 13 nucleotides line up with TRBD2. The V gene's germline CDR1 is SGHVS and CDR2 FQNEAQ. V trimming: 4 bases; J trimming: 5 bases; junction bases outside the gene matches: 4. The CDR3 consists of 15 residues. This chain's CDR3 is CASSYGTSGIETQYF. CDR3 nucleotides: TGTGCCAGCAGCTACGGGACTAGCGGGATTGAGACCCAGTACTTC.

The table lists this clone with a few counts. At the DNA level, this CDR3 is encoded by other sequences in the same sample as well. This sequence joins TRBV6-5 and TRBJ1-5; D call uncertain. Looked up from germline, CDR1 is MNHEY and CDR2 is SVGAGI. This CDR3 is 15 amino acids long. V lost 0 bases, J lost 0 bases, and 6 bases lay in between. DNA for the CDR3: TGTGCCAGCAGTTACTCCGGAAATAGCAATCAGCCCCAGCATTTT. Its translation is CASSYSGNSNQPQHF.

CDR3: CASSTNYYEQYF. Here the CDR3 DNA reads TGTGCCAGCAGCACAAATTACTACGAGCAGTACTTC. The gene calls are TRBV13 and TRBJ2-7, with unresolved D. Trimming took off 5 bases at V and 3 bases at J, with 8 bases between the two ends. This CDR3 comprises 12 residues. Germline CDR1 PRHDT, CDR2 FYEKMQ (reference sequence).